These 19 T cell receptor beta chains were sequenced from one sample in a study of beta chain features in type 1 diabetes. Study-level results: Moderate yet significant TCRB CDR3 shortening was seen in Type 1 diabetes patients in all four CD4+ subsets.

Antigens of these TCRs are unknown. Of the isolated RNA, all was reverse transcribed, and so the sequenced material was expressed TCRB transcripts. The repertoire was sequenced with immunoSEQ multiplex PCR; TCRdb's copy has only in-frame clones and lacks some. The sample contains 600,000 or so clones, roughly 12% of which appear only once. Input material: naive CD4+ T cells from blood. The receptors were sampled from a man under 40 with type 1 diabetes.

The chain has TRBV7-2 and TRBJ1-6, with 8 nucleotides matching TRBD1. Per germline, CDR1 SGHTA and CDR2 FQGNSA. Trimming at V came to 4 bases and at J to 7 bases, leaving 6 bases not matched to a gene. This CDR3 is built from 15 residues. CDR3 DNA: TGTGCCAGCAGCTCCCCGACAGGGGAGAATTCACCCCTCCACTTT. Translation gives CASSSPTGENSPLHF.

This chain links TRBV21-1 with TRBJ2-1; the D call TRBD1 from the table was never checked on the DNA. TRBV21-1 is designated a pseudogene. The length of the CDR3 is 14 residues. The CDR3 DNA follows: TGTGCCAGCAGGAAGGGACAGGGGTACAATGAGCAGTTCTTC. This translates into CASRKGQGYNEQFF.

This clone was seen a few times. The chain recombines TRBV29-1 with TRBJ1-2, with unresolved D. The CDR3 totals 13 residues. CDR1 is SQVTM and CDR2 is ANQGSEA in the germline V gene. The ends were cut back, 7 bases at V and 0 bases at J, with 12 bases in the middle. CDR3 in DNA: TGCAGCGACTTATATACGACTAACTATGGCTACACCTTC. It translates to CSDLYTTNYGYTF.

V and J are TRBV19 and TRBJ1-6; 9 bases fit TRBD1. CDR1 is LNHDA, CDR2 SQIVND, per germline (reference sequence). The junction had 6 bases not matched to a gene; V was cut back by 5 bases and J by 7 bases. The CDR3 is made up of 15 amino acids. This CDR3 is CASSVDRGRNSPLHF. The CDR3 bases are TGTGCCAGTAGTGTGGACAGGGGTCGAAATTCACCCCTCCACTTT. Full variable domain (outside the CDR3, taken from reference TRBV19 and TRBJ1-6): DGGITQSPKYLFRKEGQNVTLSCEQNLNHDAMYWYRQDPGQGLRLIYYSQIVNDFQKGDIAEGYSVSREKKESFPLTVTSAQKNPTAFYLCASSVDRGRNSPLHFGNGTRLTVT.

This clone has just a few counts. The chain combines TRBV5-1 with TRBJ2-5, with TRBD2 matching 7 bases. Germline loops: CDR1 SGHRS, CDR2 YFSETQ. J gave up 5 bases and V 4 bases, and 8 bases lay outside the gene matches. The CDR3 consists of 14 residues. This chain's CDR3 is CASSPIPGGETQYF. The CDR3 DNA reads TGCGCCAGCAGCCCTATCCCGGGGGGTGAGACCCAGTACTTC.

Only one count was recorded for this clone. This rearrangement joins TRBV6-1 to TRBJ2-7; 7 nucleotides match TRBD1. V dropped 6 bases and J dropped 1; count of bases not matched to a gene: 3. In germline, CDR1 is MNHNS, CDR2 SASEGT. The CDR3 is 13 amino acids. CDR3 in DNA: TGTGCCAGCAGAAGGGACAGTTCCTACGAGCAGTACTTC. It codes for CASRRDSSYEQYF.

The CDR3 nucleotides are TGTGCCTGGAGACCAGGGTCTTCACCCCTCCACTTT. This translates into CAWRPGSSPLHF. The rearrangement uses TRBV30 and TRBJ1-6; tentative D call: TRBD1 (5 bases). The CDR3 has 12 amino acids. Germline CDR1 and CDR2: GTSNPN and SVGIG (reference sequence). The ends were cut back, 3 bases at V and 9 bases at J, with 9 bases in the middle.

The chain combines TRBV7-2 with TRBJ2-1; 8 bases map to TRBD2. Trimming at V came to 2 bases and at J to 7 bases, leaving 7 bases not matched to a gene. There are 15 residues in the CDR3. Germline loops: CDR1 SGHTA, CDR2 FQGNSA. CDR3 residues: CASSLSGGRQNEQFF. As DNA, the CDR3 is TGTGCCAGCAGCTTATCGGGGGGGCGACAAAATGAGCAGTTCTTC. Looking up the rest from reference TRBV7-2 and TRBJ2-1 gives the full variable domain: GAGVSQSPSNKVTEKGKDVELRCDPISGHTALYWYRQSLGQGLEFLIYFQGNSAPDKSGLPSDRFSAERTGGSVSTLTIQRTQQEDSAVYLCASSLSGGRQNEQFFGPGTRLTVL.

The genes are TRBV5-6 and TRBJ2-7; D unclear. The V gene lost 0 bases and the J gene lost 2 bases, with 6 bases spanning the gap. Per germline, CDR1 SGHDT and CDR2 YYEEEE. The CDR3 covers 13 residues. The chain's CDR3 is CASSLGPTYEQYF. CDR3 nucleotide sequence: TGTGCCAGCAGCTTGGGACCGACCTACGAGCAGTACTTC.

The J gene is TRBJ1-2, the V gene TRBV6-1, with D possibly matching TRBD1 (6 bases). Trimming took off 3 bases at V and 4 bases at J, with 15 bases between the two ends. Germline V CDR1 and CDR2: MNHNS, SASEGT. The CDR3 sequence is 15 residues long. The CDR3 spells CASSEVAGAGYGYTF. CDR3 in DNA: TGTGCCAGCAGTGAGGTGGCGGGGGCAGGCTATGGCTACACCTTC.

This clone was found a few times. The rearrangement joins TRBV11-3 to TRBJ2-1, with TRBD1 as a possible D gene (5 bases). Germline V gene sequence: CDR1 SGHNT, CDR2 YENEEA. This CDR3 contains 16 residues. Deletions cut 4 bases from V and 7 bases from J, with 20 bases between. The CDR3 DNA reads as TGTGCCAGCAGCTCTCCGTTATTGCAGGGTCGGAATGAGCAGTTCTTC. Translated, it gives CASSSPLLQGRNEQFF.

The V and J genes are TRBV20-1 and TRBJ1-2; weak D call: TRBD1 (5 bases). The V end lost 8 bases, the J end lost 5 bases, and 12 bases lay between the germline ends. Germline lookup yields CDR1 DFQATT and CDR2 SNEGSKA (reference sequence). The CDR3 totals 11 residues. CDR3 in amino acids: CSRGDIYGYTF. CDR3 nucleotides: TGCAGTAGAGGGGATATTTATGGCTACACCTTC.

The V call is TRBV30, the J call TRBJ2-2; the D gene is possibly TRBD2 (5 bases). Germline CDR1 reads GTSNPN; CDR2 reads SVGIG (reference sequence). This CDR3 is built from 16 residues. V shed 3 bases and J shed 4 bases, with 18 bases lying between them. This CDR3 is CAWSDQAGGLTGELFF. CDR3 DNA: TGTGCCTGGAGCGACCAGGCAGGCGGGCTCACCGGGGAGCTGTTTTTT.

This sequence joins TRBV9 and TRBJ1-1; D gene uncertain. From germline, CDR1 is SGDLS and CDR2 YYNGEE. Between the trimmed V and J ends, which lost 3 bases and 2 bases, there was a span of 14 bases. The CDR3 runs to 15 residues. CDR3 sequence reads: CASSAGGRVNTEAFF. The CDR3 nucleotides are TGTGCCAGCAGCGCAGGTGGGAGGGTTAACACTGAAGCTTTCTTT.

The CDR3 here is CASSQGTGSTDTQYF. The DNA of the CDR3 is TGCGCCAGCAGCCAAGGGACAGGGAGCACAGATACGCAGTATTTT. The rearrangement joins TRBV4-3 to TRBJ2-3, with 8 bases matching TRBD1. V lost 1 base to trimming and J lost 0 bases; unmatched junction nucleotides: 0. CDR1 and CDR2 from the germline V gene are LGHNA and YSLEER. This CDR3 spans 15 amino acids.

Ten or more counts support this clone. The sample carries other DNA sequences with the same CDR3. The V and J genes are TRBV7-9 and TRBJ2-5; 9 positions match TRBD2. J was trimmed by 5 bases and V by 5 bases; bases with no gene match: 6. CDR1 and CDR2 (germline): SEHNR, FQNEAQ (reference sequence). The CDR3 spans 14 residues. Here the CDR3 DNA reads TGTGCCAGCAGCCAGAGAACTAGCGGGGAGACCCAGTACTTC. Protein product: CASSQRTSGETQYF. Supplemented by reference TRBV7-9 and TRBJ2-5, the full variable domain reads DTGVSQNPRHKITKRGQNVTFRCDPISEHNRLYWYRQTLGQGPEFLTYFQNEAQLEKSRLLSDRFSAERPKGSFSTLEIQRTEQGDSAMYLCASSQRTSGETQYFGPGTRLLVL.

The chain joins TRBV18 to TRBJ2-1, with D perhaps TRBD1 or TRBD2 (6 bases each). The CDR3 is 13 amino acids. Germline-derived CDR1 and CDR2 are KGHSH and LQKENI. V lost 6 bases and J lost 8, with 14 bases in between. CDR3 sequence reads: CASSPPGEDEQFF. The CDR3 DNA is TGTGCCAGCTCCCCCCCAGGGGAGGATGAGCAGTTCTTC.

With regard to this clone: Other DNA variants within this sample encode the same CDR3. This chain joins TRBV29-1 and TRBJ1-5; D is uncertain. Germline CDR1 is SQVTM and CDR2 is ANQGSEA. V lost 4 bases to trimming and J lost 7 bases, with 5 bases between them. The CDR3 is made up of 10 amino acids. The CDR3 DNA reads TGCAGCGTTGTCTGCCAGCCCCAGCATTTT. It codes for CSVVCQPQHF.

This clone has a handful of counts. The chain joins TRBV2 to TRBJ2-7; TRBD1 is a possible D gene (5 bases). Germline V CDR1 and CDR2: SNHLY, FYNNEI. The CDR3 extends over 14 amino acids. V lost 8 bases and J 2 bases, leaving 16 bases between the germline ends. The CDR3 coding sequence is TGTGCCAGCGTACCTCCAGGGTCCCCCTACGAGCAGTACTTC. As protein: CASVPPGSPYEQYF.